This TCR beta chain was captured in a study of shared clonotypes between healthy human individuals. The protocol was immunoSEQ multiplex PCR, while the TCRdb copy is restricted to in-frame clones and leaves out a portion. Of 150,000 to 200,000 clones listed, roughly 93% are singletons. This clone was seen many times. CDR3 size: 13 residues. V shed 6 bases and J shed 5 bases, with 13 bases lying between them. CDR1 and CDR2 (germline): LNHDA, SQIVND (reference sequence). The chain links TRBV19 to TRBJ2-5; a possible D gene is TRBD2 (6 bases). The material sequenced was naive CD4+ T cells sorted from blood. Subset defined: CD45RA+ positively selected. This receptor was identified in a woman aged 25-40 years in good health. The chain's CDR3 is CASRGGNGETQYF. The DNA for the CDR3 is TGTGCCAGTAGGGGAGGAAACGGGGAGACCCAGTACTTC. Together with reference TRBV19 and TRBJ2-5, the CDR3 gives the full variable domain: DGGITQSPKYLFRKEGQNVTLSCEQNLNHDAMYWYRQDPGQGLRLIYYSQIVNDFQKGDIAEGYSVSREKKESFPLTVTSAQKNPTAFYLCASRGGNGETQYFGPGTRLLVL.